This T cell receptor beta chain stems from a study of beta chain features in type 1 diabetes. The entirety of the isolated RNA underwent reverse transcription, so expressed TCRB transcripts were sequenced. This table comes from immunoSEQ multiplex PCR, and its TCRdb copy is limited to in-frame clones, with some not included. The profile covers about 180,000 clones, with 6.5% to 9.5% appearing a single time and 0.94% taken by the ten largest. Whole-study results and caveats: TCRB repertoires of naive, central memory and Treg cells appeared more similar among patients than among healthy donors. Researchers report that Type 1 diabetes patients had moderately but significantly shorter TCRB CDR3s across all four CD4+ subsets.

This clone was observed a handful of times. Its antigen is not known. Distinct nucleotide sequences in the sample also encode this CDR3. The sample was central memory CD4+ T cells from blood. The source of this sequence is a woman aged 40 to 55 with type 1 diabetes.

The CDR3 is CASRPSGGSYEQYF. The CDR3 DNA reads TGTGCCAGCAGGCCTAGCGGGGGTTCCTACGAGCAGTACTTC. The chain is built from TRBV7-2 and TRBJ2-7; TRBD2 agrees at 10 bases. CDR1 is SGHTA, CDR2 FQGNSA, per germline. This CDR3 has 14 amino acids. The ends lost 6 bases at V and 1 base at J; junction bases unmatched: 3. The variable domain in full, with the rest retrieved from reference TRBV7-2 and TRBJ2-7, is GAGVSQSPSNKVTEKGKDVELRCDPISGHTALYWYRQSLGQGLEFLIYFQGNSAPDKSGLPSDRFSAERTGGSVSTLTIQRTQQEDSAVYLCASRPSGGSYEQYFGPGTRLTVT.